The entry that follows covers one T cell receptor beta chain sequence. The source of the sample is a study of identical twins. MiXCR, applied by TCRdb to the 5' RACE reads, yields one record per CDR3 protein. The sample shows 250,000 or so distinct CDR3 sequences, 6.5% to 9.5% of them seen only once. The CDR3 runs to 13 residues. J was trimmed by 6 bases and V by 5 bases; bases with no gene match: 10. The germline V gene encodes CDR1 DFQATT and CDR2 SNEGSKA (reference sequence). The sample was also linked to a second study, of yellow fever vaccine responses in identical twins.

The clonotype was recovered from a young woman in good health. The sequencing input was CD8+ T cells sorted from blood. The rearrangement links TRBV20-1 to TRBJ2-7, with 7 bases aligning to TRBD1. The CDR3: CSADGTDGGEQYF. For the CDR3, the DNA is TGCAGTGCTGACGGGACAGATGGAGGCGAGCAGTACTTC.